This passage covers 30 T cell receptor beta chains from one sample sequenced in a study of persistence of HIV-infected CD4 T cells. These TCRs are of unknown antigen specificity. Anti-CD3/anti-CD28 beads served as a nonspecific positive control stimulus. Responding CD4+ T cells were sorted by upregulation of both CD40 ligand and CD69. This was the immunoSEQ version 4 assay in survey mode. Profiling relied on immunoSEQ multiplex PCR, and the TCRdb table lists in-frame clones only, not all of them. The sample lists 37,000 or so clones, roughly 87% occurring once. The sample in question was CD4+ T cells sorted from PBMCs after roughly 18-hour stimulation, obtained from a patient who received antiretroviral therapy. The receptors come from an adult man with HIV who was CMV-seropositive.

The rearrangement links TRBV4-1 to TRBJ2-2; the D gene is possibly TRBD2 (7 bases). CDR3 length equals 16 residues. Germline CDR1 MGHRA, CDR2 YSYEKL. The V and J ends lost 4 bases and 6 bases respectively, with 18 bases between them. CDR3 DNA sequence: TGCGCCAGCAGCCTAGTTTGGCGGGGGCTCGCCGGGGAGCTGTTTTTT. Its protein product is CASSLVWRGLAGELFF.

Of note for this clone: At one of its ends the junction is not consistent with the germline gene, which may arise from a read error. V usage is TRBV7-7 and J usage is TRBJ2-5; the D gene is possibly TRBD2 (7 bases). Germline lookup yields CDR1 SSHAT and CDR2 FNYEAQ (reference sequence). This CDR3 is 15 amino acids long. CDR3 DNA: TGTGCTAGCACACCTCAAGGGGGGGCGGAGGAGACCCAGTACTTC. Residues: CASTPQGGAEETQYF. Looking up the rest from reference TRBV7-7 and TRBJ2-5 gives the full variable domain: GAGVSQSPRYKVTKRGQDVTLRCDPISSHATLYWYQQALGQGPEFLTYFNYEAQPDKSGLPSDRFSAERPEGSISTLTIQRTEQRDSAMYRCASTPQGGAEETQYFGPGTRLLVL.

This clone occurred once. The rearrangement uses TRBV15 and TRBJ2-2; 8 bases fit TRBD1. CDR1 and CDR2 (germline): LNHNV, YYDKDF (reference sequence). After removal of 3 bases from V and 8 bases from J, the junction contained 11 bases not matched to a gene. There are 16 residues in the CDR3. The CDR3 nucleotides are TGTGCCACCAGCAGGGCCAGGGGGCAAGTATCGGGGGAGCTGTTTTTT. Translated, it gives CATSRARGQVSGELFF.

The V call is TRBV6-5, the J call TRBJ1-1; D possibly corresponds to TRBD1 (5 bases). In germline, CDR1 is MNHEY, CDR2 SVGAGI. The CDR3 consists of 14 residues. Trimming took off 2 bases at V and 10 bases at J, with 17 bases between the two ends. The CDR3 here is CASSYLFGTGGAFF. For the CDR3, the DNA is TGTGCCAGCAGTTACCTTTTTGGGACGGGGGGAGCTTTCTTT.

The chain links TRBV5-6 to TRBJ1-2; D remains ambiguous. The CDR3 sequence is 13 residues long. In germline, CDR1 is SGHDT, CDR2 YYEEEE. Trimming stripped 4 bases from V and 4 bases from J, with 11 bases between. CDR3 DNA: TGTGCCAGCAGCCCTGAACGGATCTATGGCTACACCTTC. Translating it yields CASSPERIYGYTF.

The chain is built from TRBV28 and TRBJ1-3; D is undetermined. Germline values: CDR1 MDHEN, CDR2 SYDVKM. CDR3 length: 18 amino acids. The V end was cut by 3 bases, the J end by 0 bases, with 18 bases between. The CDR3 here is CASSFLPSRFSSGNTIYF. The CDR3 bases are TGTGCCAGCAGTTTTTTGCCCTCACGGTTCTCCTCTGGAAACACCATATATTTT.

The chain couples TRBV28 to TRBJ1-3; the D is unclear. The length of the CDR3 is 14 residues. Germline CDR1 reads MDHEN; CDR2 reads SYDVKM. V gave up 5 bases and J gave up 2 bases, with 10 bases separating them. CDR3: CASSPVGPGNTIYF. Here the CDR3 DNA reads TGTGCCAGCAGTCCCGTAGGACCTGGAAACACCATATATTTT.

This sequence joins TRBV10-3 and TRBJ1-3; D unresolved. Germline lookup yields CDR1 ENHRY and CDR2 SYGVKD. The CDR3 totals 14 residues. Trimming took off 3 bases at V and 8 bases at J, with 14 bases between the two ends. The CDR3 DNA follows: TGTGCCATCAGTGACGTTCCAGGAAGGGACACCATATATTTT. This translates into CAISDVPGRDTIYF.

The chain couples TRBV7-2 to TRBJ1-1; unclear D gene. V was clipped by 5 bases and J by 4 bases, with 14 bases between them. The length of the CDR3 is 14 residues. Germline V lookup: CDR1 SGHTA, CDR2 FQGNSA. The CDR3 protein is CASSPQDFRTEAFF. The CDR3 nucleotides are TGTGCCAGCAGCCCCCAGGACTTTCGCACTGAAGCTTTCTTT.

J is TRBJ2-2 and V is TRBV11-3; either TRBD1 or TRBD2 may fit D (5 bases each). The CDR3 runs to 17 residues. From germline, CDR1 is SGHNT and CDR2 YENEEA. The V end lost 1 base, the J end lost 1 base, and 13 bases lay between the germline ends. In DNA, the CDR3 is TGTGCCAGCAGCTTAGTTACCGGGACGGTGAACACCGGGGAGCTGTTTTTT. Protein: CASSLVTGTVNTGELFF.

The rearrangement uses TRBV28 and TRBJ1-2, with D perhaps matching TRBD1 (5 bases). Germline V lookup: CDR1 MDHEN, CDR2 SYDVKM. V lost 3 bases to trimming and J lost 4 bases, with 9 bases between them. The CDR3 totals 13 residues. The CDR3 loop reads CASSLQGGYGYTF. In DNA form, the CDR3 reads TGTGCCAGCAGTTTGCAGGGAGGCTATGGCTACACCTTC.

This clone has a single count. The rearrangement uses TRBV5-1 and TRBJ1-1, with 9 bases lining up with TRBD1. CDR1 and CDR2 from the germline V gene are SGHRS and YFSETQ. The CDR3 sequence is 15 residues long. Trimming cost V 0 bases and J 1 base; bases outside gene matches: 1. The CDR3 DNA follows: TGCGCCAGCAGCTTGGGGGGACAGGGGAACACTGAAGCTTTCTTT. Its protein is CASSLGGQGNTEAFF.

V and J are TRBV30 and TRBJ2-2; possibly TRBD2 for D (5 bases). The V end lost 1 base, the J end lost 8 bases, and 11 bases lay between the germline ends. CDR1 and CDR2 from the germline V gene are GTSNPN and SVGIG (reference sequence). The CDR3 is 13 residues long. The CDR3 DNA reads TGTGCCTGGAGTGAACTGGAGGCAGGGGAGCTGTTTTTT. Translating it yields CAWSELEAGELFF.

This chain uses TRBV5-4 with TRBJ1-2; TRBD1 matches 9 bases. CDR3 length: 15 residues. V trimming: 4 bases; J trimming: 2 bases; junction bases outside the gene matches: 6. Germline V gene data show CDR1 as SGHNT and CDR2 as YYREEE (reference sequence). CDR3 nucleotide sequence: TGTGCCAGCAGCCCGCCGGGACAGGGAAACTATGGCTACACCTTC. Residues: CASSPPGQGNYGYTF.

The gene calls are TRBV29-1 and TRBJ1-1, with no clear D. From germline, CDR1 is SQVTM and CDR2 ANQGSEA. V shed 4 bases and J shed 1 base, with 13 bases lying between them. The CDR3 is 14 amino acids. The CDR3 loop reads CSVALYATNTEAFF. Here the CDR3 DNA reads TGCAGCGTTGCGCTGTATGCTACGAACACTGAAGCTTTCTTT.

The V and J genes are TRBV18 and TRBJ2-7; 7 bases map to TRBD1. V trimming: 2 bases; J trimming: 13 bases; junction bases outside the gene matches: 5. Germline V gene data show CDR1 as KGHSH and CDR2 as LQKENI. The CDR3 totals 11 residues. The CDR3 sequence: CASSPRDSQYF. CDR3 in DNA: TGTGCCAGCTCACCAAGGGACAGCCAATACTTC.

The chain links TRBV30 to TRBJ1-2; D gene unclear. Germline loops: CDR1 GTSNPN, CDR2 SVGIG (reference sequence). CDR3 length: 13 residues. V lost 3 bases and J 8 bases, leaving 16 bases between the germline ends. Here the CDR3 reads CAWSLRGQHGYTF. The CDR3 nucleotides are TGTGCCTGGAGCCTGCGCGGGCAACACGGCTACACCTTC.

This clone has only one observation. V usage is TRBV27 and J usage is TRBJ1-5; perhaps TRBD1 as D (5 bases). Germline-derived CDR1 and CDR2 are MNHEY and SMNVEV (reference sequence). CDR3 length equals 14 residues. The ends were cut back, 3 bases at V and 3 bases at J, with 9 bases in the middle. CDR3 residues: CASSFQGTNQPQHF. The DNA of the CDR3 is TGTGCCAGCAGTTTTCAGGGAACCAATCAGCCCCAGCATTTT.

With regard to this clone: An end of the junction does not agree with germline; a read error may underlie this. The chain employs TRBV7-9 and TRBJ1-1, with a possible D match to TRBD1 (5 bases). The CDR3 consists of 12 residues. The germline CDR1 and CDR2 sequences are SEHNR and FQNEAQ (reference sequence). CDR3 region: CASSLADRVYPF. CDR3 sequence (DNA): TGTGCCAGCAGCTTAGCAGACAGAGTCTATCCCTTT.

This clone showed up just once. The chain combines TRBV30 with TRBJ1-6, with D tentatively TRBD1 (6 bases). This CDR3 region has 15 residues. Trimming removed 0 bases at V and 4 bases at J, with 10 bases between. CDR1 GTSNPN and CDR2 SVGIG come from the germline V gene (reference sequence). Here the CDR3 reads CAWSVQGGYNSPLHF. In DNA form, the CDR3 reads TGTGCCTGGAGTGTACAAGGGGGTTATAATTCACCCCTCCACTTT.

The CDR3 bases are TGTGCCAGCAGTTTATTGGACAGGGGCAATGAGCAGTTCTTC. Translating it yields CASSLLDRGNEQFF. V and J are TRBV28 and TRBJ2-1; TRBD1 agrees at 9 bases. There are 14 residues in the CDR3. V lost 1 base, J lost 6 bases, and 1 base stayed unmatched. Per the germline V gene, CDR1 is MDHEN and CDR2 is SYDVKM.

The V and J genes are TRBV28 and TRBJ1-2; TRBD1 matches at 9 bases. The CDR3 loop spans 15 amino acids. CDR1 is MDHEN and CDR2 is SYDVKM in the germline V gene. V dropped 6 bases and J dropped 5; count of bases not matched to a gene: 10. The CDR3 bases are TGTGCCAGCAGCGCTCCGGGACAGGGATTATATGGCTACACCTTC. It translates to CASSAPGQGLYGYTF.

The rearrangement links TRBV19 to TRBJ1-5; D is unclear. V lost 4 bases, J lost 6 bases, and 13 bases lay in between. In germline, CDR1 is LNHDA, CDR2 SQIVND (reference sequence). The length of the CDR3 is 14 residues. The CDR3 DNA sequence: TGTGCCAGTAGTACCTCATTGACGGTTCAGCCCCAGCATTTT. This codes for CASSTSLTVQPQHF.

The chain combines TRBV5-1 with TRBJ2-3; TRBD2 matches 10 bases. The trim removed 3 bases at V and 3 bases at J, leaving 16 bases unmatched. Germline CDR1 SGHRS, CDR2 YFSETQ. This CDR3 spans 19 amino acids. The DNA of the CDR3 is TGCGCCAGCAGCTCGCAATTAGCGGGGGGTCTATCCCCTACAGATACGCAGTATTTT. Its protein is CASSSQLAGGLSPTDTQYF.

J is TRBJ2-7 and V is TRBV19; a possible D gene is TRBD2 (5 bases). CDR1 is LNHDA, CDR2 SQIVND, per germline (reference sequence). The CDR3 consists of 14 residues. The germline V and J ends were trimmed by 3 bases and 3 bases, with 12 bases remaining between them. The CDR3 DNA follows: TGTGCCAGTAGTATTACGGGGTATGACTACGAGCAGTACTTC. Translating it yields CASSITGYDYEQYF.

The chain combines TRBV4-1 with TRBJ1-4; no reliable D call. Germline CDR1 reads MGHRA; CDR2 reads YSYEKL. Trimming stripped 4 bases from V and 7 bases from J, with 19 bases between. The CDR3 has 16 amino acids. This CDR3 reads CASSPFPRGLGEKLFF. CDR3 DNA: TGCGCCAGCAGCCCCTTCCCACGGGGATTGGGTGAAAAACTGTTTTTT.

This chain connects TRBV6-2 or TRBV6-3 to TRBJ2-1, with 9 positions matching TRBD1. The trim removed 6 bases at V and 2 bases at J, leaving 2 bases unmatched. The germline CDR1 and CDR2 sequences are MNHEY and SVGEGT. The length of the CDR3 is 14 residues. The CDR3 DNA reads TGTGCCAGCAGCACAGGGGGCCCCTACAATGAGCAGTTCTTC. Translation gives CASSTGGPYNEQFF.

CDR3 DNA: TGCAGCGTTGGGGGGGGCGGGAAAATGTCCTACGAGCAGTACTTC. Translated, it gives CSVGGGGKMSYEQYF. V usage is TRBV29-1 and J usage is TRBJ2-7; a possible D gene is TRBD2 (7 bases). CDR3 length: 15 amino acids. Germline-derived CDR1 and CDR2 are SQVTM and ANQGSEA. Trimming took 4 bases from V and 1 from J, leaving 17 bases between them.

The DNA of the CDR3 is TGTGCCAGCAGCTTCACAGGGAATAATTCACCCCTCCACTTT. The encoded protein is CASSFTGNNSPLHF. V and J are TRBV5-6 and TRBJ1-6; possible D gene TRBD1, 6 bases. Germline CDR1 SGHDT, CDR2 YYEEEE. Trimming pared 2 bases from V and 5 bases from J, leaving 8 bases between. The CDR3 loop spans 14 amino acids.

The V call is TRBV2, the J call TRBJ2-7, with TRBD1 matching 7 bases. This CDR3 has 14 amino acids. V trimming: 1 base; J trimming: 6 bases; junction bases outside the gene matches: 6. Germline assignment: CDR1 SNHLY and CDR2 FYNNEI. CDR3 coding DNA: TGTGCCAGCAGTGAAGAACAGGGGTTAGGCGAGCAGTACTTC. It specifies CASSEEQGLGEQYF.